This TCR beta chain derives from a study of CD4 T cells in relation to SARS-CoV-2 and coronaviruses (dated by TCRdb to the early 2020s). About the full investigation: In the ViraFEST assay, PBMCs were cultured with antigen for around nine days, after which TCR beta CDR3s were sequenced to identify antigen-specific clonal expansions. The negative reference condition was either a culture with an HIV-1 Nef peptide pool or a culture with no peptide. Patient-derived lymphoblastoid cell lines were used to map the HLA restriction of shared crossreactive spike epitopes. At the level of individual TCR clonotypes, the study evaluated whether memory CD4+ T cells crossreact between the spike proteins of SARS-CoV-2 and those of common cold coronaviruses. The Adaptive Biotechnologies TCR-sequencing kit was used to sequence samples from a few pre-COVID donors and the naive versus memory experiments, whereas other data were Illumina-based. For other donors in the study, expansion assays were sequenced with a different, Illumina-based TCR-beta assay. Here is what the overall study found, with its caveats: Since the crossreactivity analysis centred on spike protein, crossreactivity against other viral proteins was not assessed. Because no donor provided both pre-pandemic and post-infection samples, tracing the source of pre-existing responses was limited. Compared with monoreactive clones, crossreactive clones had significantly weaker SARS-CoV-2-driven expansion, a result consistent with antigenic imprinting. Approximately 60% of donors had memory CD4+ clonotypes that crossrecognized SARS-CoV-2 and at least one common cold coronavirus spike. Small numbers of patients and of tested TCRs were a limitation of the study.

Relative to germline, V is 0 bases shorter and J is 6 bases shorter, with 14 bases between their ends. The CDR3 goes from the cysteine to the phenylalanine over 15 residues. The only DNA kept is the CDR3, 45 bases in frame from the first base. CD4+ T cells from unexposed donors were collected before the COVID-19 pandemic (2011-2018). After around 10 days of culture, CD4+ T cells were isolated with the EasySep CD4+ T cell isolation kit. As far as cell numbers permitted, CD4+ T cells from unexposed donors were tested for reactivity against SARS-CoV-2 S and N as well as four spike pools from common cold coronaviruses. Around 1.9 million PBMCs per well were cultured in IMDM with around 4.8% human AB serum and 9.5 to 10 IU/ml IL-2. Half of the culture medium was replaced with fresh IL-2-containing medium on days 3 and 7. In general, triplicate replicate wells were used for every peptide culture condition. The leukapheresis product used for the unexposed donors was purchased from a commercial source. PBMCs were isolated from leukapheresis product or whole blood by Ficoll-Paque PLUS gradient centrifugation. The PBMCs went either fresh into the expansion assay or into cryopreservation at -140 degrees C. The QIAamp Micro DNA Kit was used to extract genomic DNA from the CD4+ T cells.

As for this clone: The specificity of this receptor is unknown. The sample holds no much larger clone one base away, and base qualities are not on file.

Libraries were constructed by the immunoSEQ multiplex PCR assay. Regarding the original processing steps: Preprocessing removed nonproductive sequences and CDR3s not starting with C, not ending with F or W, or shorter than 7 amino acids. Antigen-specific clonotypes were called with the MANAFEST web app, based on expansion relative to reference and other culture wells. To be counted as positive, a clone had to show significant expansion compared with the reference culture, at an FDR below 0.05, in 2 of 3 replicate wells. For a clone to be considered positive, significant expansion relative to all other tandem wells and an odds ratio above 5 were also required. CDR3 homology was measured as pairwise Levenshtein distance, computed with the stringdist R package after trimming three terminal residues from each end. The table comes from immuneACCESS by way of TCRdb, which keeps in-frame sequences with V and J called. Part of the clones is missing from these tables; in studies checked, under half for an unresolved V gene and the rest for unknown reasons. V and J calls and clone size are given by that table; D and trimming were obtained from the DNA. Across this sample there are 25,000 or so clones, with about three quarters seen only once. Roughly 15% of the sample lies in the top ten.

Sequenced: CD4+ T cells from PBMCs, cultured in vitro. The rearranged chain carries TRBV23-1 and TRBJ1-2, with TRBD1 as a weak D call on 5 bases. TRBV23-1 is marked as an open reading frame, function uncertain. The clonotype comes from a human donor in good health. CDR3 region: CASSQSPGGWHGYTF. The base sequence is TGCGCCAGCAGTCAATCGCCCGGGGGATGGCATGGCTACACCTTC.